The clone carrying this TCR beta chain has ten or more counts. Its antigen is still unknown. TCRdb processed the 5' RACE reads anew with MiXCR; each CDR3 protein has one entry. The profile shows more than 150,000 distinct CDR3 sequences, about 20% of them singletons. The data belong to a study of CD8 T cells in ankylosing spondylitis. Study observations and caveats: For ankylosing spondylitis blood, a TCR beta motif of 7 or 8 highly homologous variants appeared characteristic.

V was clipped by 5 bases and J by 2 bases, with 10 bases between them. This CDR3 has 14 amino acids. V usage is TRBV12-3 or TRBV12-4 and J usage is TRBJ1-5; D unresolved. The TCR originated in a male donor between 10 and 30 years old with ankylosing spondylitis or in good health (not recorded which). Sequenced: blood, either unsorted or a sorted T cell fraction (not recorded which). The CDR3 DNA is TGTGCCAGCAGTCCCCAACGGGGCAATCAGCCCCAGCATTTT. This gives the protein CASSPQRGNQPQHF.